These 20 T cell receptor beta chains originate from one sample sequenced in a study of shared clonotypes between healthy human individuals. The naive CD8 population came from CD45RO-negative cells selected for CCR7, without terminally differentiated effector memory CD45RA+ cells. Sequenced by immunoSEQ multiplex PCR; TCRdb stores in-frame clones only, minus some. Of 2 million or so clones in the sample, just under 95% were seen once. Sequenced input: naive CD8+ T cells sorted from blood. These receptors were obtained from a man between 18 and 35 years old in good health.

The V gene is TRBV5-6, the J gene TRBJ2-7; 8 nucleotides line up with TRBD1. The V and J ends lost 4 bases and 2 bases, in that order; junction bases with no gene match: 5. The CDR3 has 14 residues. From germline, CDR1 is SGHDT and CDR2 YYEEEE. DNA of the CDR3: TGTGCCAGCAGCCGACAGGGGAACACCTACGAGCAGTACTTC. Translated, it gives CASSRQGNTYEQYF.

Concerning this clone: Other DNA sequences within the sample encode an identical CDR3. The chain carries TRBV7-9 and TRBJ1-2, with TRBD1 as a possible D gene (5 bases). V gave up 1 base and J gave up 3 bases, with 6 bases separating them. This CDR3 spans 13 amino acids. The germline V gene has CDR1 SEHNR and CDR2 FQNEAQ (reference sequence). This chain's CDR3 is CASSLGGDYGYTF. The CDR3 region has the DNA TGTGCCAGCAGCTTAGGAGGGGACTATGGCTACACCTTC.

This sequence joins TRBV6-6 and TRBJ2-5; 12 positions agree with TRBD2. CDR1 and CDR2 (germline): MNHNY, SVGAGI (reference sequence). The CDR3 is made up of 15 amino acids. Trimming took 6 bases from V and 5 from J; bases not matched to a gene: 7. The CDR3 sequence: CASRRLAGERETQYF. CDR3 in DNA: TGTGCCAGCAGGCGACTAGCGGGGGAGCGGGAGACCCAGTACTTC.

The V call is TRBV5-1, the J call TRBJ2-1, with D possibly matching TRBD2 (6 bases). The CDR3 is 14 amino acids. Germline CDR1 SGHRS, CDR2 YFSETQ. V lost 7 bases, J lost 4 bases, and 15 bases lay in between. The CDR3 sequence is CASGRDFQYNEQFF. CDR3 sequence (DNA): TGCGCCAGCGGCAGGGACTTCCAGTACAATGAGCAGTTCTTC.

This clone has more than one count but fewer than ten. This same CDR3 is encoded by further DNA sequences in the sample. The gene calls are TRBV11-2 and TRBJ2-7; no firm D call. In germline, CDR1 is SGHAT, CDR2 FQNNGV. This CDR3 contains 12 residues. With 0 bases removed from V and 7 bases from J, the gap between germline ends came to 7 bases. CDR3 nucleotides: TGTGCCAGCAGCTTAGATCTTTGGGAGCAGTACTTC. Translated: CASSLDLWEQYF.

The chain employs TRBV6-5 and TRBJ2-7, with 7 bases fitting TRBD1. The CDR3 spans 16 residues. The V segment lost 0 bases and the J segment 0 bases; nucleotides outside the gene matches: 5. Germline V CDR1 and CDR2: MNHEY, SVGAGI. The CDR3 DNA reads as TGTGCCAGCAGTTACTCGATAGGGACAGACTCCTACGAGCAGTACTTC. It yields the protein CASSYSIGTDSYEQYF.

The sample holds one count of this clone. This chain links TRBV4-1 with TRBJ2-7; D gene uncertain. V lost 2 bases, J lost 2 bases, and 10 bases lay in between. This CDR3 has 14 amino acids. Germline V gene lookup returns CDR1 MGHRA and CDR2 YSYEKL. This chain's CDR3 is CASSQLPGTYEQYF. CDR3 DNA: TGCGCCAGCAGCCAACTCCCGGGCACCTACGAGCAGTACTTC.

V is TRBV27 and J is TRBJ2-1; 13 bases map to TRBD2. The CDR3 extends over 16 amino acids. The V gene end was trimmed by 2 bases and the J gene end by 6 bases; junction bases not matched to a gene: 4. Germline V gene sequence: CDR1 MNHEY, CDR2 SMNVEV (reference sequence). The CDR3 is CASSLLTSGGTNEQFF. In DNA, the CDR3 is TGTGCCAGCAGTTTACTGACTAGCGGGGGGACCAATGAGCAGTTCTTC.

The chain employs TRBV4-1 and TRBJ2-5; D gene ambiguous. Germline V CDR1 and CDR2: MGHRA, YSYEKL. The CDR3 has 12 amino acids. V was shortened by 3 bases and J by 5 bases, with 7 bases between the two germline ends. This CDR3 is CASSHMGETQYF. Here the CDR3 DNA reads TGCGCCAGCAGCCACATGGGGGAGACCCAGTACTTC.

The CDR3 DNA reads TGCGCCAGCAGGACAGGGACGAGTGGCTACACCTTC. Translated, it gives CASRTGTSGYTF. This chain connects TRBV10-2 to TRBJ1-2; 7 nucleotides align to TRBD1. The V segment lost 6 bases and the J segment 7 bases; nucleotides outside the gene matches: 5. The germline V gene encodes CDR1 WSHSY and CDR2 SAAADI. The CDR3 spans 12 residues.

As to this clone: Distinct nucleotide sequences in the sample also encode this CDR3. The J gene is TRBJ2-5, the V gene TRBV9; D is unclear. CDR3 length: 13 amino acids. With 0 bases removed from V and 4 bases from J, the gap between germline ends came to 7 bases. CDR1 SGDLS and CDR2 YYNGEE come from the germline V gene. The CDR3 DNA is TGTGCCAGCAGCGTAGTATCCGGAGAGACCCAGTACTTC. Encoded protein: CASSVVSGETQYF.

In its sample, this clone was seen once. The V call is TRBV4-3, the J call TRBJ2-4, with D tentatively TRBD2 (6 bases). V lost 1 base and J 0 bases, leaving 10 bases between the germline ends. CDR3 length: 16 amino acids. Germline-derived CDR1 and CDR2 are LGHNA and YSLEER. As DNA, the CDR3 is TGCGCCAGCAGCCAAGTTACGGGACTAGCCAAAAACATTCAGTACTTC. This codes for CASSQVTGLAKNIQYF.

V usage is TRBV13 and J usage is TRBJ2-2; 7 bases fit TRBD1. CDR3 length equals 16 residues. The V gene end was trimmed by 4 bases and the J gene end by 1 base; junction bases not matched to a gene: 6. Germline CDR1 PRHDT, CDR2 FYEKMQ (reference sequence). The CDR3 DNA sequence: TGTGCCAGCAGCTCCCGGGACAGAGAGAACACCGGGGAGCTGTTTTTT. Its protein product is CASSSRDRENTGELFF. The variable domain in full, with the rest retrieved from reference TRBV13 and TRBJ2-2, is AAGVIQSPRHLIKEKRETATLKCYPIPRHDTVYWYQQGPGQDPQFLISFYEKMQSDKGSIPDRFSAQQFSDYHSELNMSSLELGDSALYFCASSSRDRENTGELFFGEGSRLTVL.

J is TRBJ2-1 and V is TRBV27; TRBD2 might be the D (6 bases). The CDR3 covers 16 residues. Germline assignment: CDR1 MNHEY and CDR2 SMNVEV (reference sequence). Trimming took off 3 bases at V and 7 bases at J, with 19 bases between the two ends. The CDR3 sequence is CASSLGGPANQNEQFF. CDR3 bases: TGTGCCAGCAGTTTGGGAGGACCGGCGAATCAAAATGAGCAGTTCTTC.

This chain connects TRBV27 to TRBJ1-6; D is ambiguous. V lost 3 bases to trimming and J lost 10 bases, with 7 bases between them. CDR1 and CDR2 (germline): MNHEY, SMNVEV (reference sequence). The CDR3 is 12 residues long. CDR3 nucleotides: TGTGCCAGCAGTTTCTATGGATCACCCCTCCACTTT. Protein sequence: CASSFYGSPLHF.

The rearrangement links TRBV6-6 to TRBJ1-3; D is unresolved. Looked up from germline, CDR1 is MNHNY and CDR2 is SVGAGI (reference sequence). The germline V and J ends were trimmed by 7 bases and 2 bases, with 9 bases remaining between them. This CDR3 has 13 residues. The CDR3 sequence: CASIWSAGNTIYF. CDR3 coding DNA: TGTGCCAGCATTTGGTCCGCTGGAAACACCATATATTTT.

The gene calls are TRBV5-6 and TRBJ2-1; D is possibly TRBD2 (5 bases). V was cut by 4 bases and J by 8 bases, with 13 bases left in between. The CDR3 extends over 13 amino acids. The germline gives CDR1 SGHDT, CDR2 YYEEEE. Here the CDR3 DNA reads TGTGCCAGCAGCCTCGAGAGAGGGCATGAGCAGTTCTTC. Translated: CASSLERGHEQFF.

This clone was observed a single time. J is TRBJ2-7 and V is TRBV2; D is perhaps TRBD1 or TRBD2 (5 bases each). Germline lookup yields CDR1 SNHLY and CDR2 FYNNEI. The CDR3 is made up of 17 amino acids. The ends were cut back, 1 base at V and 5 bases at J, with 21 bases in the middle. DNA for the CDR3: TGTGCCAGCAGTGAAGACAGGACCTCAGCGGAAAAAAACGAGCAGTACTTC. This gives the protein CASSEDRTSAEKNEQYF.

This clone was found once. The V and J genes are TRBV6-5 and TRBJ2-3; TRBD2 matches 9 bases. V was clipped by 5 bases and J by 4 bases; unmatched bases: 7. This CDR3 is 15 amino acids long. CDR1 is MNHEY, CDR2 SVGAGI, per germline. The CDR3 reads CASSAGGGGSDTQYF. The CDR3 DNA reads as TGTGCCAGCAGTGCTGGCGGGGGGGGATCAGATACGCAGTATTTT.

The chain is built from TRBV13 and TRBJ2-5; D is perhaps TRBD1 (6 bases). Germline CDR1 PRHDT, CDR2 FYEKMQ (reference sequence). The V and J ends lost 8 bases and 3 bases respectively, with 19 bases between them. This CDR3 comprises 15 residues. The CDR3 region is CASLFSRTEKETQYF. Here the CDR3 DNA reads TGTGCCAGCCTCTTCAGTCGGACAGAAAAAGAGACCCAGTACTTC.